This entry describes one T cell receptor beta chain. The data derive from a study of cytomegalovirus exposure and HLA in healthy donors. PCR involved 60 Vbeta and 13 Jbeta primers. Only in-frame clones appear in the TCRdb table, and some are missing; sequencing was by immunoSEQ multiplex PCR. The table lists about 170,000 clones, approximately 81% of them singletons. The receptor was derived from a woman aged 18-29 years in good health and CMV-seronegative. Specimen: PBMCs.

CDR3 DNA sequence: TGTGCCAGCAGTGAATGGGGACTCCGCTCCTACAATGAGCAGTTCTTC. Its protein product is CASSEWGLRSYNEQFF. The J gene is TRBJ2-1, the V gene TRBV6-1; tentative D call: TRBD2 (6 bases). This CDR3 is 16 amino acids long. In germline, CDR1 is MNHNS, CDR2 SASEGT. V dropped 2 bases and J dropped 0 bases, with 11 bases sitting between them.